The rows below give T cell receptor beta chains drawn from one sample of a study of T cell responses to AZD1222 COVID-19 vaccine. Profiled with immunoSEQ multiplex PCR; TCRdb holds only in-frame clones, not every one. Of about 130,000 clones listed, nearly 90% are singletons. The source material was peripheral blood, sampled 28 days after the second AZD1222 dose. The receptors shown here come from an adult who received the AZD1222 COVID-19 vaccine. The CDR3 runs from the conserved cysteine through the conserved F or W. A D gene is named only where the DNA matches it firmly. Clone size is stated in some rows and not others, as once, few, many or a class when expanded.

v_call: TRBV6-5
j_call: TRBJ1-2
clone_size: .
d_call: .
cdr3_aa: CASSPSGSYGYTF
cdr3_nt: TGTGCCAGCAGTCCCTCGGGCAGCTATGGCTACACCTTC

v_call: TRBV5-4
j_call: TRBJ2-5
clone_size: .
d_call: .
cdr3_aa: CASSLSGLEGETQYF
cdr3_nt: TGTGCCAGCAGCTTGTCGGGGCTAGAGGGAGAGACCCAGTACTTC

v_call: TRBV30
j_call: TRBJ2-7
clone_size: .
d_call: .
cdr3_aa: CAWSNKGAYEQYF
cdr3_nt: TGTGCCTGGAGTAACAAGGGAGCCTACGAGCAGTACTTC

v_call: TRBV30
j_call: TRBJ2-7
clone_size: .
d_call: .
cdr3_aa: CAWGPFSAGSSYEQYF
cdr3_nt: TGTGCCTGGGGGCCCTTCAGCGCCGGGAGCTCCTACGAGCAGTACTTC

v_call: TRBV7-2
j_call: TRBJ1-5
clone_size: .
d_call: .
cdr3_aa: CASSLTGGNQPQHF
cdr3_nt: TGTGCCAGCAGCTTGACAGGAGGCAATCAGCCCCAGCATTTT

v_call: TRBV19
j_call: TRBJ2-4
clone_size: once
d_call: TRBD2
cdr3_aa: CASSIVMAGEGKNIQYF
cdr3_nt: TGTGCCAGTAGTATCGTAATGGCGGGAGAGGGCAAAAACATTCAGTACTTC

v_call: TRBV6-5
j_call: TRBJ1-1
clone_size: .
d_call: .
cdr3_aa: CASSLLGSTEAFF
cdr3_nt: TGTGCCAGCAGCTTACTTGGGAGCACTGAAGCTTTCTTT

v_call: TRBV5-1
j_call: TRBJ1-1
clone_size: .
d_call: .
cdr3_aa: CASSLTVENTEAFF
cdr3_nt: TGCGCCAGCAGCCTTACAGTGGAGAACACTGAAGCTTTCTTT

v_call: TRBV11-3
j_call: TRBJ2-6
clone_size: .
d_call: TRBD2
cdr3_aa: CASSLAGGSSGANVLTF
cdr3_nt: TGTGCCAGCAGTCTAGCGGGGGGGAGCTCTGGGGCCAACGTCCTGACTTTC

v_call: TRBV7-2
j_call: TRBJ2-5
clone_size: .
d_call: TRBD2
cdr3_aa: CASSPKVRGGRETQYF
cdr3_nt: TGTGCCAGCAGCCCTAAGGTGCGGGGGGGGAGAGAGACCCAGTACTTC

v_call: TRBV27
j_call: TRBJ1-2
clone_size: .
d_call: TRBD1
cdr3_aa: CASSPRDSYGYTF
cdr3_nt: TGTGCCAGCAGTCCCAGGGACAGCTATGGCTACACCTTC

v_call: TRBV7-8
j_call: TRBJ1-5
clone_size: .
d_call: .
cdr3_aa: CASRGPGNQPQHF
cdr3_nt: TGTGCCAGCCGCGGACCTGGGAACCAGCCCCAGCATTTT

v_call: TRBV5-1
j_call: TRBJ2-1
clone_size: .
d_call: TRBD2
cdr3_aa: CASSSGASYNEQFF
cdr3_nt: TGCGCCAGTTCTAGCGGGGCCTCCTACAATGAGCAGTTCTTC

v_call: TRBV6-5
j_call: TRBJ1-2
clone_size: .
d_call: .
cdr3_aa: CASSRYRQEEDGYTF
cdr3_nt: TGTGCCAGCAGCAGATACCGACAGGAGGAGGATGGCTACACCTTC

v_call: TRBV4-2
j_call: TRBJ1-1
clone_size: .
d_call: TRBD1
cdr3_aa: CASSPDRAEAFF
cdr3_nt: TGTGCCAGCAGTCCGGACAGGGCTGAAGCTTTCTTT

v_call: TRBV7-2
j_call: TRBJ2-7
clone_size: .
d_call: .
cdr3_aa: CASSSLNEQYF
cdr3_nt: TGTGCCAGCAGCTCGCTCAACGAGCAGTACTTC

v_call: TRBV5-1
j_call: TRBJ1-1
clone_size: .
d_call: TRBD1
cdr3_aa: CASSANTGGGTEAFF
cdr3_nt: TGCGCCAGCAGCGCCAATACAGGGGGAGGAACTGAAGCTTTCTTT

v_call: TRBV9
j_call: TRBJ2-3
clone_size: .
d_call: .
cdr3_aa: CASSGPRVAFDTQYF
cdr3_nt: TGTGCCAGCAGCGGCCCCAGGGTGGCGTTTGATACGCAGTATTTT

v_call: TRBV29-1
j_call: TRBJ2-4
clone_size: .
d_call: TRBD1
cdr3_aa: CSVDEQGASTKNIQYF
cdr3_nt: TGCAGCGTTGACGAACAGGGGGCTTCAACCAAAAACATTCAGTACTTC

v_call: TRBV28
j_call: TRBJ2-2
clone_size: .
d_call: .
cdr3_aa: CASMGGGARSGELFF
cdr3_nt: TGTGCCAGCATGGGAGGGGGCGCTAGGTCCGGGGAGCTGTTTTTT

v_call: TRBV7-2
j_call: TRBJ1-6
clone_size: .
d_call: .
cdr3_aa: CASSAQQTSNSPLHF
cdr3_nt: TGTGCCAGCAGCGCCCAACAGACCTCTAATTCACCCCTCCACTTT

v_call: TRBV28
j_call: TRBJ1-6
clone_size: .
d_call: .
cdr3_aa: CASSFRTNNSPLHF
cdr3_nt: TGTGCCAGCAGTTTTCGAACAAATAATTCACCCCTCCACTTT

v_call: TRBV5-1
j_call: TRBJ2-3
clone_size: .
d_call: TRBD1
cdr3_aa: CASSFAGTGSTDTQYF
cdr3_nt: TGCGCCAGCAGCTTCGCCGGGACAGGGTCAACAGATACGCAGTATTTT

v_call: TRBV5-1
j_call: TRBJ2-1
clone_size: .
d_call: TRBD2
cdr3_aa: CASIGLVSDEQFF
cdr3_nt: TGCGCCAGCATCGGACTAGTTAGCGATGAGCAGTTCTTC

v_call: TRBV7-9
j_call: TRBJ2-1
clone_size: .
d_call: .
cdr3_aa: CASSFRNTNNEQFF
cdr3_nt: TGTGCCAGCAGCTTTAGAAATACTAACAATGAGCAGTTCTTC

v_call: TRBV9
j_call: TRBJ1-5
clone_size: .
d_call: .
cdr3_aa: CASSVAASNQPQHF
cdr3_nt: TGTGCCAGCAGCGTAGCTGCTAGCAATCAGCCCCAGCATTTT

v_call: TRBV4-2
j_call: TRBJ1-1
clone_size: .
d_call: .
cdr3_aa: CASSQAHGPTEAFF
cdr3_nt: TGTGCCAGCAGCCAAGCACATGGGCCCACTGAAGCTTTCTTT

v_call: TRBV6-2/TRBV6-3
j_call: TRBJ1-4
clone_size: .
d_call: .
cdr3_aa: CASSRLGHKGEKLFF
cdr3_nt: TGTGCCAGCAGCCGCCTTGGGCACAAGGGTGAAAAACTGTTTTTT

v_call: TRBV14
j_call: TRBJ2-7
clone_size: few
d_call: TRBD1
cdr3_aa: CASSQWTGGYEQYF
cdr3_nt: TGTGCCAGCAGCCAATGGACAGGGGGGTACGAGCAGTACTTC

v_call: TRBV9
j_call: TRBJ2-6
clone_size: .
d_call: .
cdr3_aa: CASGGLDGANVLTF
cdr3_nt: TGTGCCAGCGGGGGTTTGGATGGGGCCAACGTCCTGACTTTC

v_call: TRBV6-1
j_call: TRBJ1-6
clone_size: .
d_call: .
cdr3_aa: CASSELRGAFRAQFNSPLHF
cdr3_nt: TGTGCCAGCAGTGAATTGCGGGGGGCATTCCGGGCTCAATTCAATTCACCCCTCCACTTT

v_call: TRBV30
j_call: TRBJ1-1
clone_size: .
d_call: .
cdr3_aa: CAWNQEAEAFF
cdr3_nt: TGTGCCTGGAACCAGGAGGCTGAAGCTTTCTTT

v_call: TRBV11-3
j_call: TRBJ1-2
clone_size: .
d_call: .
cdr3_aa: CASSLDGNYGYTF
cdr3_nt: TGTGCCAGCAGCCTGGACGGGAACTATGGCTACACCTTC

v_call: TRBV30
j_call: TRBJ1-4
clone_size: .
d_call: TRBD1
cdr3_aa: CAWSTPGGMGEKLFF
cdr3_nt: TGTGCCTGGAGCACTCCAGGGGGGATGGGGGAAAAACTGTTTTTT

v_call: TRBV11-3
j_call: TRBJ1-6
clone_size: .
d_call: TRBD1
cdr3_aa: CASSRDRNSPLHF
cdr3_nt: TGTGCCAGCAGCCGGGACAGAAATTCACCCCTCCACTTT

v_call: TRBV27
j_call: TRBJ2-1
clone_size: .
d_call: TRBD2
cdr3_aa: CASRPTSSPYNEQFF
cdr3_nt: TGTGCCAGCAGACCGACTAGCTCGCCCTACAATGAGCAGTTCTTC

v_call: TRBV6-5
j_call: TRBJ1-5
clone_size: .
d_call: TRBD1
cdr3_aa: CASSFGTGSNQPQHF
cdr3_nt: TGTGCCAGCAGTTTCGGGACAGGGAGCAATCAGCCCCAGCATTTT

v_call: TRBV19
j_call: TRBJ1-1
clone_size: .
d_call: TRBD1
cdr3_aa: CASSIRGQGEEAFF
cdr3_nt: TGTGCCAGTAGTATAAGGGGACAGGGAGAAGAGGCTTTCTTT

v_call: TRBV28
j_call: TRBJ1-6
clone_size: .
d_call: .
cdr3_aa: CASSTRTPYNSPLHF
cdr3_nt: TGTGCCAGCAGTACCCGGACACCTTATAATTCACCCCTCCACTTT

v_call: TRBV5-1
j_call: TRBJ1-3
clone_size: few
d_call: TRBD1
cdr3_aa: CASSLAVTGDGNTIYF
cdr3_nt: TGCGCCAGCAGCTTGGCCGTTACAGGGGATGGAAACACCATATATTTT